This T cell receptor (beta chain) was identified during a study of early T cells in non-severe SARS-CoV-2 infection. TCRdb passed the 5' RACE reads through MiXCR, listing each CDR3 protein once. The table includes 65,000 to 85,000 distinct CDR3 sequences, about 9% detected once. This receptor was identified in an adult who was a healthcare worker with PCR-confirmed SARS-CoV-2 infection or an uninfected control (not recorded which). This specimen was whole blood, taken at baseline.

CDR3 region: CAGTSGSSYEQYF. As DNA, the CDR3 is TGTGCCGGGACTAGCGGGAGTTCCTACGAGCAGTACTTC. The genes are TRBV7-9 and TRBJ2-7; 14 bases fit TRBD2. V was pared by 11 bases and J by 1 base, with 1 base of the junction left unmatched. This CDR3 contains 13 residues. The germline gives CDR1 SEHNR, CDR2 FQNEAQ (reference sequence). Drawing the rest from reference TRBV7-9 and TRBJ2-7, the complete variable domain is DTGVSQNPRHKITKRGQNVTFRCDPISEHNRLYWYRQTLGQGPEFLTYFQNEAQLEKSRLLSDRFSAERPKGSFSTLEIQRTEQGDSAMYLCAGTSGSSYEQYFGPGTRLTVT.